The present entry profiles one TCR beta chain with its context. Its antigen remains unidentified. Per-base quality was not reported, and no clone a single base away is much larger than it. The data originate from a study of response to subunit inactivated influenza vaccine (dated by TCRdb to the late 2010s). Context from the whole study: Deep quantitative T cell receptor repertoire profiling was used in the study to track responses to a trivalent subunit inactivated influenza vaccine. The investigation overall reported the following: It was suggested by the authors that each seasonal influenza vaccination may recruit only a limited number of new T cells.

The CDR3 sequence holds 15 residues, the cysteine and phenylalanine included. This entry keeps only the CDR3 DNA: 45 bases, framed from base 1. Reading the germline V gene (reference sequence) gives CDR1 GTSNPN and CDR2 SVGIG. Compared with germline, V lacks 0 bases and J lacks 5 bases; bases without a gene match: 4. Libraries were built with RT-PCR. Sequencing was carried out with an Illumina HiSeq 2500. TCRdb applied fastp at Q25 and MiXCR to the public reads, then kept only in-frame beta chains. Rows are combined by CDR3 protein, so each entry shows the most common genes and DNA. The sample records more than 600,000 distinct CDR3 sequences, roughly 18% of which are singletons. The top ten clones comprise 9.5% to 13% of the sample.

The source was PBMCs from blood, collected more than 4 days after vaccination. Recombination linked TRBV30 to TRBJ2-5; 12 central nucleotides agree with TRBD2. The receptor comes from a man between 45 and 60 years old who received an inactivated influenza vaccine. Donor details come from another sample of the same person, matched by shared clones. The CDR3 amino acid sequence is: CAWSVTSGRWETQYF. The nucleotide sequence reads as follows: TGTGCCTGGAGTGTAACTAGCGGGAGGTGGGAGACCCAGTACTTC.